This T cell receptor (beta chain) was retrieved from a study of blood T cells in healthy people across ages. After removal of 5 bases from V and 4 bases from J, the junction contained 7 bases not matched to a gene. CDR1 is SEHNR and CDR2 is FQNEAQ in the germline V gene (reference sequence). CDR3 length: 17 amino acids. It was with a sample-barcoded 5' primer and a J-beta primer mix that a second PCR of roughly 7 to 12 cycles was run. Via MiXCR, TCRdb re-called the 5' RACE reads, giving one row per CDR3 protein. Of approximately 1,100,000 distinct CDR3 sequences listed, under 55% are singletons. This clonotype occurred a few times.

Sequencing was performed on blood. V usage is TRBV7-9 and J usage is TRBJ2-1, with 14 bases that match TRBD2. This TCR came from a woman between 55 and 75 years old in good health. The CDR3 is CASSQGTSGSVYNEQFF. CDR3 bases: TGTGCCAGCAGCCAGGGGACTAGCGGGAGCGTGTACAATGAGCAGTTCTTC.